This TCR beta chain was observed in a study of beta chain features in type 1 diabetes. Study at large: Taken together, all samples contributed 107,917,701 examined sorted cells.

This clone was seen more than once but under ten times. Its antigen is as yet unknown. V was trimmed by 0 bases and J by 3 bases, leaving 10 bases between them. CDR3 size: 14 residues. Per the germline V gene, CDR1 is SGHRS and CDR2 is YFSETQ. Sequenced material consisted of expressed TCRB transcripts (all of the isolated RNA was reverse transcribed). Regulatory, naive and central memory T cell samples averaged approximately 3.3 million reads. Sequencing was performed with immunoSEQ multiplex PCR; in TCRdb, only in-frame clones are kept and a portion is missing. The sample records 450,000 to 550,000 clones, approximately 28% being singletons. Regarding the study as a whole: When cDNA is sequenced, cells with high TCR expression could be over-represented.

By way of CD45RO/CCR7/CD25/CD127/CD95/CD27, the CD4+ regulatory, stem cell-like memory, central memory and naive cells were sorted. The gene calls are TRBV5-1 and TRBJ2-7; D call uncertain. The TCR originated in a man between 18 and 35 years old in good health. Input material: naive CD4+ T cells from blood. The CDR3 reads CASSLVGILYEQYF. DNA of the CDR3: TGCGCCAGCAGCTTGGTGGGTATTCTCTACGAGCAGTACTTC. The whole variable domain, remainder taken from reference TRBV5-1 and TRBJ2-7, is KAGVTQTPRYLIKTRGQQVTLSCSPISGHRSVSWYQQTPGQGLQFLFEYFSETQRNKGNFPGRFSGRQFSNSRSEMNVSTLELGDSALYLCASSLVGILYEQYFGPGTRLTVT.